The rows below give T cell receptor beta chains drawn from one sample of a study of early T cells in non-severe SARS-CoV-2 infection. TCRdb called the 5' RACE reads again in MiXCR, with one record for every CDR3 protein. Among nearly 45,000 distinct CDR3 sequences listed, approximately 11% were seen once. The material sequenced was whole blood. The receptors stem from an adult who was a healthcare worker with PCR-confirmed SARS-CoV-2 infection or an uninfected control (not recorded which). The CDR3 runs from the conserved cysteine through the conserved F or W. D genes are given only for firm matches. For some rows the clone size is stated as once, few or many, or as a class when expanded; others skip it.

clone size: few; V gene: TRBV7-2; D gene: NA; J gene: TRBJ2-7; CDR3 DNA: TGTGCCAGCAGCCTAAATCCTGGACAGTCCTACGAGCAGTACTTC; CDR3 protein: CASSLNPGQSYEQYF
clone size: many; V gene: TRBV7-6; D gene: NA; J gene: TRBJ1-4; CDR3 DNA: TGTGCCAGCAGCCAAAACCCCGGGGGGGGATATGAAAAACTGTTTTTT; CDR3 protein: CASSQNPGGGYEKLFF
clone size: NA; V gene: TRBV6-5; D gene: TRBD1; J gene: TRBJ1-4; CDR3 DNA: TGTGCCAGCAGCCTGGACAGGGGGGAAAAACTGTTTTTT; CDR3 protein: CASSLDRGEKLFF
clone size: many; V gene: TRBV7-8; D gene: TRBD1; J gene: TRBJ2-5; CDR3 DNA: TGTGCCAGCAGCACCTCTGGGACAGGGAGGGAGACCCAGTACTTC; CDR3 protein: CASSTSGTGRETQYF
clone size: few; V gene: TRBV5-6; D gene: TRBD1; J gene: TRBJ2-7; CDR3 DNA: TGTGCCAGCAGCTTGGGGCAGGGGGTAACCTACGAGCAGTACTTC; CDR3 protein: CASSLGQGVTYEQYF
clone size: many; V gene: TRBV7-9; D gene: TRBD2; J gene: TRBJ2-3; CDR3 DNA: TGTGCCGCTACTAGCGGGGGCACAGATACGCAGTATTTT; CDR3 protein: CAATSGGTDTQYF
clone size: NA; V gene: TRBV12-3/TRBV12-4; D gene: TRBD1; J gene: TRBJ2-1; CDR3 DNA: TGTGCCAGCAGGACCGGGACAGGGGAGGTAAATGAGCAGTTCTTC; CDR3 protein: CASRTGTGEVNEQFF
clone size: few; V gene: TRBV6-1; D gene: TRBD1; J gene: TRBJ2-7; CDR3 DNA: TGTGCCAGCAGCGGGGGACAGGGAGTCTGGGAGCAGTACTTC; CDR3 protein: CASSGGQGVWEQYF
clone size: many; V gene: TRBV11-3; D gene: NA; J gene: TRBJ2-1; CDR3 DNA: TGTGCCAGCAGCCCGCCCTCGGTTGGGGGGGGGCGGAATGAGCAGTTCTTC; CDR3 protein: CASSPPSVGGGRNEQFF
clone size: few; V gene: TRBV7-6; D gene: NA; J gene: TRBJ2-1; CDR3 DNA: TGTGCCAGCAGCATCTTTGGGACAACCTACAATGAGCAGTTCTTC; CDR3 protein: CASSIFGTTYNEQFF
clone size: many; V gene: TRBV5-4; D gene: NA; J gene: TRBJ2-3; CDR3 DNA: TGTGCCACCAATGGGGGGTTGGGAGATACGCAGTATTTT; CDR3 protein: CATNGGLGDTQYF
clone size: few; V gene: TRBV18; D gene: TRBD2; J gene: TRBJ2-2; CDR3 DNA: TGTGCCAGCTCACCACTTCCAGGACTAGCGGGCGAGACCGGGGAGCTGTTTTTT; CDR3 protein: CASSPLPGLAGETGELFF
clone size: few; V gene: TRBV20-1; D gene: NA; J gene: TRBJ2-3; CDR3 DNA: TGCAGTGCTAGATACCCCCCGTCCGATACGCAGTATTTT; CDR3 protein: CSARYPPSDTQYF
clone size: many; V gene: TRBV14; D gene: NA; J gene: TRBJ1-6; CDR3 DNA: TGTGCCAGCAGCCAAGCGCACAGCTCCTATAATTCACCCCTCCACTTT; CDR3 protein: CASSQAHSSYNSPLHF
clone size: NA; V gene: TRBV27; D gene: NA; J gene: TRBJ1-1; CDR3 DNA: TGTGCCAGCAGTCCCAGAAATGGGGCGGACACTGAAGCTTTCTTT; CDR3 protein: CASSPRNGADTEAFF
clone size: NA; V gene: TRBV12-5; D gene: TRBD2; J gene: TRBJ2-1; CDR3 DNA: TGTGCTAGTGGTTTGGGGACTAGCGGGGGGAATGAGCAGTTCTTC; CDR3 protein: CASGLGTSGGNEQFF
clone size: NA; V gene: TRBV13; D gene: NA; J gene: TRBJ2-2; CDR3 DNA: TGTGCCAGCAGCCCCCTGGGGTCGAACACCGGGGAGCTGTTTTTT; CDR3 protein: CASSPLGSNTGELFF
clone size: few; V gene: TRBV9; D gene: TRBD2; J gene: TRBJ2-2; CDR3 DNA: TGTGCCACTAAGAGGGGACTAGCGCCGAACACCGGGGAGCTGTTTTTT; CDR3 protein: CATKRGLAPNTGELFF
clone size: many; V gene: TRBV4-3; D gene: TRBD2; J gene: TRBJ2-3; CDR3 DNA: TGCGCCAGCAGCCGGCAGACCGGGACTAGCGGGGGAGGTACGCAGTATTTT; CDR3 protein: CASSRQTGTSGGGTQYF
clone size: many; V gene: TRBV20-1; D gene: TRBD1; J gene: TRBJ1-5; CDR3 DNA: TGCAGTGCTAGCGCATACGGCCGGGACAGAAATAGCAATCAGCCCCAGCATTTT; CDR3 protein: CSASAYGRDRNSNQPQHF
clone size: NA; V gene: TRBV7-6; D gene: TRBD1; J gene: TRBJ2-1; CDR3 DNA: TGTGCCAGCAGCCTGGTTGGACAAGGGGGCTACTTC; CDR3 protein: CASSLVGQGGYF
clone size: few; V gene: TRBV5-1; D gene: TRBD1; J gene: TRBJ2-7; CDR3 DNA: TGCGCCAGCAGCGCAGGGGGCTCAAGCTCCTACGAGCAGTACTTC; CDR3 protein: CASSAGGSSSYEQYF
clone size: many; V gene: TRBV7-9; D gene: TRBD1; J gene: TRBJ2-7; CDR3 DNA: TGTGCCAGCAGCCCGCCGGGACAGGTCCTATACGAGCAGTACTTC; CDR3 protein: CASSPPGQVLYEQYF
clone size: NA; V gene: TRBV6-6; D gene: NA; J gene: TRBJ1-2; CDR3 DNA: TGTGCCAGCGGGATCTATGGCTACACCTTC; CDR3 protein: CASGIYGYTF
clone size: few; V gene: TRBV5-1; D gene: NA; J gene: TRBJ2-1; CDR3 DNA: TGCGCCAGCAGCTTGTTACAGGTCGGCAATGAGCAGTTCTTC; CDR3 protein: CASSLLQVGNEQFF
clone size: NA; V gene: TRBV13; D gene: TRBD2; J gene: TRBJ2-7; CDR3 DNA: TGTGCCAGCAGCTCGACTAGCGGGGGAAGGAGCTCCTACGAGCAGTACTTC; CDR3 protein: CASSSTSGGRSSYEQYF
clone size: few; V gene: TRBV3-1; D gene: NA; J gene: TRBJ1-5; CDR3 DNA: TGTGCCAGCAGCCAAGGGGATCAGCCCCAGCATTTT; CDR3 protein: CASSQGDQPQHF
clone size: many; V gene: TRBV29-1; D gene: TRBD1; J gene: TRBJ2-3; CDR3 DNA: TGCAGCGTTGTTTTCCATGGACAGGGAACAGATACGCAGTATTTT; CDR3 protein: CSVVFHGQGTDTQYF
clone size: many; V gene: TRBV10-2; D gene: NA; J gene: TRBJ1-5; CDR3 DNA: TGCGCCAGCAGTGAGTATTCAGGGGAAGCAAATCAGCCCCAGCATTTT; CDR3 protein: CASSEYSGEANQPQHF
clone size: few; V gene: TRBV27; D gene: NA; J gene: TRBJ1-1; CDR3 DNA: TGTGCCAGCAGTTTCGGGTCGTACACTGAAGCTTTCTTT; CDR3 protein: CASSFGSYTEAFF
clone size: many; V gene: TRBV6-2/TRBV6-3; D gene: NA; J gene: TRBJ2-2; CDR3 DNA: TGTGCCAGCAGTTACTCGGTAGGGTCGGACACCGGGGAGCTGTTTTTT; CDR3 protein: CASSYSVGSDTGELFF
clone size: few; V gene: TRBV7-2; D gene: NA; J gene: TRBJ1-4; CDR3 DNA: TGTGCCAGCAGCTTAAGCCATAACATTGATGAAAAACTGTTTTTT; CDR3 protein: CASSLSHNIDEKLFF
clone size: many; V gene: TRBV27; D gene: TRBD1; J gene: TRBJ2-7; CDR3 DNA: TGTGCCACCGGGACAGGGGGCGAGTACGAGCAGTACTTC; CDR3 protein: CATGTGGEYEQYF
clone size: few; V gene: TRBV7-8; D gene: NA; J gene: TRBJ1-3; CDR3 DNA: TGTGCCAGCAGCCGATCGACAGGATCTGGAAACACCATATATTTT; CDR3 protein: CASSRSTGSGNTIYF
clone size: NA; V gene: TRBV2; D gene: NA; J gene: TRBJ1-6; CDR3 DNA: TGTGCCAGCAGTGACGGACAGAATTCACCCCTCCACTTT; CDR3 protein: CASSDGQNSPLHF
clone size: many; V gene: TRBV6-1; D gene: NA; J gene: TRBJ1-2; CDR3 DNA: TGTGCCAGCAGTGAAGCCGACAGGCCTTCCTTC; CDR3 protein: CASSEADRPSF
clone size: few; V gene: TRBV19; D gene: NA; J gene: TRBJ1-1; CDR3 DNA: TGTGCCAGTAGTATAGAGGGCCCAGGGAGGATATCGAACACTGAAGCTTTCTTT; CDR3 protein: CASSIEGPGRISNTEAFF
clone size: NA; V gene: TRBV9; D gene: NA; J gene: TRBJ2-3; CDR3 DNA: TGTGCCAGCAGCGTAGGAGTAGATACGCAGTATTTT; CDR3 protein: CASSVGVDTQYF
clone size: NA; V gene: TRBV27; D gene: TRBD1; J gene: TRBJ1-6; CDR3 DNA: TGTGCCAGCAGTTTAAGAGCCGTTCCGGGACAGGGTAGATCACCCCTCCACTTT; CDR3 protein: CASSLRAVPGQGRSPLHF
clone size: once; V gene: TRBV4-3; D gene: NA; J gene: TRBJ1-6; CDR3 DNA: TGCGCCAGCAGCTCCAGCCCAACACCGAATTCACCCCTCCACTTT; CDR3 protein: CASSSSPTPNSPLHF
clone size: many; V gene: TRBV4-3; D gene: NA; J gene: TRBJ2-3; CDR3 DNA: TGCGCCAGTGGGGCCCTTCATACGCAGTATTTT; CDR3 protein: CASGALHTQYF
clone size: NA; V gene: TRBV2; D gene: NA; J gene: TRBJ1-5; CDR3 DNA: TGTGCCAGCACCCAAGGGGAGAGGCAGCCCCAGCATTTT; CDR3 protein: CASTQGERQPQHF
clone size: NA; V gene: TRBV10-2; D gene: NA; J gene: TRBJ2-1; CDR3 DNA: TGCGCCAGCAGTGATGGGCTAAACAATGAGCAGTTCTTC; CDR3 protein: CASSDGLNNEQFF
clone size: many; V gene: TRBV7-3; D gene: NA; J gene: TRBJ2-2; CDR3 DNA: TGTGCCAGCAGCTTAAATCGGGCCGGGGAGCTGTTTTTT; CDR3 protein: CASSLNRAGELFF
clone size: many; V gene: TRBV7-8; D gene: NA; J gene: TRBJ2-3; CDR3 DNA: TGTGCCAGCAGCTTATTTGGTAGTACAGATACGCAGTATTTT; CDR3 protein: CASSLFGSTDTQYF
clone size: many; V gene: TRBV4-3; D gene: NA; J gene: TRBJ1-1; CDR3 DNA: TGCGCCAGCAGCCAAAAAGAGGGTACCGCTGAAGCTTTCTTT; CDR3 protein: CASSQKEGTAEAFF
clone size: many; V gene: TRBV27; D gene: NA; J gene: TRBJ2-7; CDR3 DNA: TGTGCCAGCAGTAATACCTACGAGCAGTACTTC; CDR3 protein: CASSNTYEQYF
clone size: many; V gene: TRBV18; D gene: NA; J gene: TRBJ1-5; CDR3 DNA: TGTGCCAGCTCACCTAAAAGGCAGGGGAATCAGCCCCAGCATTTT; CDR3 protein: CASSPKRQGNQPQHF
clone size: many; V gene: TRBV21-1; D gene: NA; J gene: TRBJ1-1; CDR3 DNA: TGTGCCAGCAGCAGAAACCAAGGCGTGGTTGAAGCTTTCTTT; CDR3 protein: CASSRNQGVVEAFF
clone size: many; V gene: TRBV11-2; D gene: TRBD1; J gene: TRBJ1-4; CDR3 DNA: TGTGCCAGCAGCCAACAGACAGGGGGAGGAGAAAAACTGTTTTTT; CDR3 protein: CASSQQTGGGEKLFF
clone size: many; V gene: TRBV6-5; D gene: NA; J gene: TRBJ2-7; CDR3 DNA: TGTGCCAGCAGGGGGAACTACGAGCAGTACTTC; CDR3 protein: CASRGNYEQYF
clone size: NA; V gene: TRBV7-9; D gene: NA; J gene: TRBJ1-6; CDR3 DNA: TGTGCCAGCTGGGCGGCGGGGAATTCACCCCTCCACTTT; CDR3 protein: CASWAAGNSPLHF
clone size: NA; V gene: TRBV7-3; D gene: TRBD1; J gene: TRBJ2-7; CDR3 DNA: TGTGCCAGCAGCTTATCGGGACAGGGAAACTACGAGCAGTACTTC; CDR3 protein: CASSLSGQGNYEQYF
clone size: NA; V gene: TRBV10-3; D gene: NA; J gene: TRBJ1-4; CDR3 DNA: TGTGCCATCAGTTTGAGCCTTAATGAAAAACTGTTTTTT; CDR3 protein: CAISLSLNEKLFF
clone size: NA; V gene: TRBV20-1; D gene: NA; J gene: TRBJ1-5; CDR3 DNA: TGCAGTGCTCCCCAGGATAGCAATCAGCCCCAGCATTTT; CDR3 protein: CSAPQDSNQPQHF